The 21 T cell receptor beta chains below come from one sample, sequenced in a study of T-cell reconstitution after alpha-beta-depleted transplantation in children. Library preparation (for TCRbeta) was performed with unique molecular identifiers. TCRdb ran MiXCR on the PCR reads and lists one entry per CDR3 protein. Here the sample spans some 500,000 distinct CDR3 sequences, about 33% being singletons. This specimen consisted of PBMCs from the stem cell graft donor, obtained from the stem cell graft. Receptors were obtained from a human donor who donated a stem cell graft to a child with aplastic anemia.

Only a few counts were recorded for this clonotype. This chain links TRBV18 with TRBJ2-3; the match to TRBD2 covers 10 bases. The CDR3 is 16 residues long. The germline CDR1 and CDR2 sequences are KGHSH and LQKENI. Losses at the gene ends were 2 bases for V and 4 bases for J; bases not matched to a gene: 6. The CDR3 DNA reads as TGTGCCAGCTCACCAACTAGCGGGATGTTCTCAGATACGCAGTATTTT. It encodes CASSPTSGMFSDTQYF.

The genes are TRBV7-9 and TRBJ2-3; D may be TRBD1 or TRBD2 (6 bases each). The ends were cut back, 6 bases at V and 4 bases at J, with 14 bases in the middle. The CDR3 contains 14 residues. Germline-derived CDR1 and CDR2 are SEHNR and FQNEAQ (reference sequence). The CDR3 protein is CASRGGTAADTQYF. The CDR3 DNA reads TGTGCCAGCAGAGGGGGGACGGCGGCAGATACGCAGTATTTT.

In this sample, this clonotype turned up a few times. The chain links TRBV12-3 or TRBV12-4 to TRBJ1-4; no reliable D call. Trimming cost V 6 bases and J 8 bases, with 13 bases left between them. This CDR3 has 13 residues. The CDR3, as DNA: TGTGCCAGCAGACTTGGGGTCCCCGAAAAACTGTTTTTT. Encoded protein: CASRLGVPEKLFF.

CDR3 nucleotide sequence: TGTGCCAGCTCCGACAGGGGGCTACAGTTCTTC. It translates to CASSDRGLQFF. This chain connects TRBV18 to TRBJ2-1; 10 bases line up with TRBD1. The CDR3 consists of 11 residues. Germline trimming cut 6 bases from V and 13 bases from J; bases unmatched to any gene: 3. CDR1 KGHSH and CDR2 LQKENI come from the germline V gene.

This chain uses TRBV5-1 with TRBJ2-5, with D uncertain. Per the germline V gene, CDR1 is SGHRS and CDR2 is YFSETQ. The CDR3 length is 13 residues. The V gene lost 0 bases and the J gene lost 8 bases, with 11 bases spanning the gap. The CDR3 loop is CASSLAPANTQYF. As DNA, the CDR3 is TGCGCCAGCAGCTTGGCCCCAGCGAACACCCAGTACTTC.

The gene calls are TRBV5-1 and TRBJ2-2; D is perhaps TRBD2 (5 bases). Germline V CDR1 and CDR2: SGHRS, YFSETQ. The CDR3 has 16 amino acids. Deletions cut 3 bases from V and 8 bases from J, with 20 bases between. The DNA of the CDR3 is TGCGCCAGCAGCTGGGGTGGCGGGCCCGGGTCAGGGGAGCTGTTTTTT. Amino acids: CASSWGGGPGSGELFF.

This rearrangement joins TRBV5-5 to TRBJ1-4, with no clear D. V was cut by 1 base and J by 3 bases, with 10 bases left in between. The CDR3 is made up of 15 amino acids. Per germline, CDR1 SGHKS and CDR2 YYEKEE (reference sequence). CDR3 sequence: CASSLSVQSNEKLFF. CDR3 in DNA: TGTGCCAGCAGCTTGTCCGTACAGTCTAATGAAAAACTGTTTTTT.

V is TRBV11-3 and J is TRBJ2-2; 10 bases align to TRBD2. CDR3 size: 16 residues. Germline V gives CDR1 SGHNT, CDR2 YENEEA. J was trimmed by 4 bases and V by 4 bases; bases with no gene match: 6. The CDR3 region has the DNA TGTGCCAGCAGCTCTAGCGGGAGTGGGGCCACCGGGGAGCTGTTTTTT. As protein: CASSSSGSGATGELFF.

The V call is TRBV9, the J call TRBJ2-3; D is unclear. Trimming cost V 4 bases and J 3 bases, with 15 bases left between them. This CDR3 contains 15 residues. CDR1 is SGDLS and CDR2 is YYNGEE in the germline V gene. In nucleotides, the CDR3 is TGTGCCAGCAGCCCCCGTTCTGTTCCAACAGATACGCAGTATTTT. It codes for CASSPRSVPTDTQYF.

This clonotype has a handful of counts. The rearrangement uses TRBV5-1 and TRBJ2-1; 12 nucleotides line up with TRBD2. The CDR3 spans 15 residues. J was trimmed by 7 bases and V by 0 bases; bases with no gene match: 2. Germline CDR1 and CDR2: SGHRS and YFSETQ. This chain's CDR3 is CASSLDLAGGNEQFF. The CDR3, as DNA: TGCGCCAGCAGCTTGGATCTAGCGGGAGGGAATGAGCAGTTCTTC.

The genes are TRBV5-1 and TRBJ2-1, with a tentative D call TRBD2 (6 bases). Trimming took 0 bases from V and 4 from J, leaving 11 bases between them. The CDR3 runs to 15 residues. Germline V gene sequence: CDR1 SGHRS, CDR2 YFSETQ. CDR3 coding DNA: TGCGCCAGCAGCTTGGATGGCGGGGCTTACAATGAGCAGTTCTTC. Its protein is CASSLDGGAYNEQFF.

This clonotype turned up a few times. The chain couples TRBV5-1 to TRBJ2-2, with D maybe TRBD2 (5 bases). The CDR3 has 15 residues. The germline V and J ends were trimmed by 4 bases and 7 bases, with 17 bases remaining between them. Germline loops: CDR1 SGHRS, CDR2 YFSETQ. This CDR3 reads CASSVDRGNHGELFF. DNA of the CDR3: TGCGCCAGCAGCGTCGACCGGGGTAATCACGGGGAGCTGTTTTTT. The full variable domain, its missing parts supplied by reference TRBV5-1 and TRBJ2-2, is KAGVTQTPRYLIKTRGQQVTLSCSPISGHRSVSWYQQTPGQGLQFLFEYFSETQRNKGNFPGRFSGRQFSNSRSEMNVSTLELGDSALYLCASSVDRGNHGELFFGEGSRLTVL.

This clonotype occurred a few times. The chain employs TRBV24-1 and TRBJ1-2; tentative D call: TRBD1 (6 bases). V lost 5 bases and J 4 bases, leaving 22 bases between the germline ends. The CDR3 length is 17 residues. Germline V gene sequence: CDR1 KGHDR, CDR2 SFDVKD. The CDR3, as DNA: TGTGCCACCAGTGGATTTCTGGGGACATCAGACGGCTATGGCTACACCTTC. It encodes CATSGFLGTSDGYGYTF.

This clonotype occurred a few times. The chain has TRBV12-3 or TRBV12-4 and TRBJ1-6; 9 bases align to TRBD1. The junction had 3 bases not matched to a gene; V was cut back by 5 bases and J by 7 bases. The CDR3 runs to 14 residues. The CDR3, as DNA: TGTGCCAGCAGTCGACAGGGGGTGAATTCACCCCTCCACTTT. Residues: CASSRQGVNSPLHF.

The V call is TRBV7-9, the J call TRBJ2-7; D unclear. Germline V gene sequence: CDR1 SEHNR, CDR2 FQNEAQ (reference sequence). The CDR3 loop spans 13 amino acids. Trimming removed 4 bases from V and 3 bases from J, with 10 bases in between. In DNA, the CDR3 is TGTGCCAGCAGCTCAGACGGAGACTACGAGCAGTACGTC. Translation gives CASSSDGDYEQYV.

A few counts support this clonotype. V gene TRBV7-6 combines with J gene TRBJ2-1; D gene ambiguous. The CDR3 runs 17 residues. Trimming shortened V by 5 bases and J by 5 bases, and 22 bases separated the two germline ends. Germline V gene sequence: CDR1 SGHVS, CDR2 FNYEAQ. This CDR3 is CASSHQRSWTADNEQFF. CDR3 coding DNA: TGTGCCAGCAGCCACCAGCGAAGCTGGACCGCGGACAATGAGCAGTTCTTC.

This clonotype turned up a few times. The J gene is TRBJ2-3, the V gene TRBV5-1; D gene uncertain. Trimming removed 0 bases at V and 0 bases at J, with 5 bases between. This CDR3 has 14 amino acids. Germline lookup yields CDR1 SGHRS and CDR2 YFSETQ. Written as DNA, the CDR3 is TGCGCCAGCAGCTTGGCCCAGAGCACAGATACGCAGTATTTT. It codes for CASSLAQSTDTQYF. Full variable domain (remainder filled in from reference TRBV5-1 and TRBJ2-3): KAGVTQTPRYLIKTRGQQVTLSCSPISGHRSVSWYQQTPGQGLQFLFEYFSETQRNKGNFPGRFSGRQFSNSRSEMNVSTLELGDSALYLCASSLAQSTDTQYFGPGTRLTVL.

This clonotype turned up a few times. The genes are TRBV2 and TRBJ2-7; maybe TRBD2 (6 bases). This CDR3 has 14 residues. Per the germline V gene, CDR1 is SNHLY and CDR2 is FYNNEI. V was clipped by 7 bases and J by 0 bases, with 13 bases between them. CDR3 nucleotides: TGTGCCAGCAATGGGGCGGGGAGCTCCTACGAGCAGTACTTC. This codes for CASNGAGSSYEQYF.

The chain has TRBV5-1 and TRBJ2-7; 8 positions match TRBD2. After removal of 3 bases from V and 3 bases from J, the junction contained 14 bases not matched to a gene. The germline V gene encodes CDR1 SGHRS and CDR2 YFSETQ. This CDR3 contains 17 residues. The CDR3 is CASSSGQILTSVYEQYF. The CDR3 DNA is TGCGCCAGCAGCTCAGGACAGATTCTGACTAGCGTCTACGAGCAGTACTTC.

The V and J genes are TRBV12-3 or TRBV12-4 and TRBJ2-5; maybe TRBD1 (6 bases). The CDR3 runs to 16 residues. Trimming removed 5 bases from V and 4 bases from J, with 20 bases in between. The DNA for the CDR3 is TGTGCCAGCAGTCGAAATACAGGGAAGTCGGGAGAGACCCAGTACTTC. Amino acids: CASSRNTGKSGETQYF.

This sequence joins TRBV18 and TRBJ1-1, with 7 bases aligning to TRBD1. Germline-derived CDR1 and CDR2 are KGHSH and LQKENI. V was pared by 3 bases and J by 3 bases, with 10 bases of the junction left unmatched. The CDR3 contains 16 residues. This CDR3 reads CASSPPGAQGDTEAFF. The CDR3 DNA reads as TGTGCCAGCTCACCCCCTGGAGCCCAGGGGGACACTGAAGCTTTCTTT.